The T cell receptor beta chain under discussion was sequenced for a study of blood T cell repertoires in COVID-19. Study background: Spain, Italy and the United States supplied samples that represented acute and convalescent COVID-19. The cDNA or gDNA used as material had been derived from T cells, B-cell-depleted T cells, or PBMCs.

This clone was detected a few times. Authors' processing steps: For nucleated cells, counts were estimated from reference gene primer amplification. TCRdb keeps only in-frame clones here, not all; method: immunoSEQ multiplex PCR. Clonal size and the V and J genes are those of that table, whereas D and trimming came from the DNA. The data contain 90,000 or so clones, approximately 89% of them seen just once; the ten biggest clones take up about a sixth. Germline assignment: CDR1 SGHRS and CDR2 YFSETQ. The CDR3 runs 19 residues. The V gene end was trimmed by 0 bases and the J gene end by 0 bases; junction bases not matched to a gene: 9.

Sequenced material: peripheral blood. This sequence joins TRBV5-1 and TRBJ1-6; 7 bases fit TRBD1. This sequence was found in a human donor in a cohort sampled during active COVID-19. The CDR3 loop is CASSLGTTGQSSYNSPLHF. In DNA, the CDR3 is TGCGCCAGCAGCTTGGGAACCACGGGACAGAGCTCCTATAATTCACCCCTCCACTTT.